This is a list of T cell receptor beta chains from one sample in a study of blood T cells in healthy people across ages. Each CDR3 protein gets one entry after TCRdb re-called the 5' RACE reads with MiXCR. The sample records about 1,500,000 distinct CDR3 sequences, about 28% being singletons. The sequencing sample was made of blood. The receptors were gathered from a woman aged 30 to 39 in good health. Each CDR3 is given with its conserved first and last residue. The D gene is left open where the match is weak. For some rows the clone size is stated as once, few or many, or as a class when expanded; others skip it.

CDR3 DNA	CDR3 protein	V gene	clone size	J gene	D gene
TGTGCCAGCAGTTACTTGGGACAGGGGAAAGGGAGCGACTATGGCTACACCTTC	CASSYLGQGKGSDYGYTF	TRBV6-5	NA	TRBJ1-2	TRBD1
TGTGCCAGCAGCCGGGACACCCACTACGAGCAGTACTTC	CASSRDTHYEQYF	TRBV13	NA	TRBJ2-7	NA
TGCAGTGCCAGCACGGACAGGGACTCCTACAATGAGCAGTACTTC	CSASTDRDSYNEQYF	TRBV20-1	NA	TRBJ2-7	TRBD1
TGCAGTGCTAGGGGACAGTACCAAGAGACCCAGTACTTC	CSARGQYQETQYF	TRBV20-1	many	TRBJ2-5	TRBD1
TGCAGCGTTGTGACTAGCGGGAAAGATACGCAGTATTTT	CSVVTSGKDTQYF	TRBV29-1	NA	TRBJ2-3	TRBD2
TGCAGTGCTTCCCCGGCGGGGGGTTTAGGAGAGACCCAGTACTTC	CSASPAGGLGETQYF	TRBV20-1	few	TRBJ2-5	TRBD2
TGTGCCAGCAGCCCGGCCCTGGGTCAAAGGAGCAATCAGCCCCAGCATTTT	CASSPALGQRSNQPQHF	TRBV28	few	TRBJ1-5	NA
TGTGCCAGCAGCTTAGATGCGACAGGGGGCGGCCAGACCCAGTACTTC	CASSLDATGGGQTQYF	TRBV7-2	NA	TRBJ2-5	TRBD1
TGTGCCAGCAGCAAAGACAGGGCCAGAGCCAAAAACATTCAGTACTTC	CASSKDRARAKNIQYF	TRBV7-9	few	TRBJ2-4	TRBD1
TGTGCCAGCAGCCAAGAAGGGACTAGCGGGGGGGCTTTAGAGACCCAGTACTTC	CASSQEGTSGGALETQYF	TRBV3-1	few	TRBJ2-5	TRBD2
TGTGCCAGCAGCCTAACTAGCGGGAGGACCTCCTACGAGCAGTACTTC	CASSLTSGRTSYEQYF	TRBV7-8	NA	TRBJ2-7	TRBD2
TGTGCCACCAGTGATCCAGGGGGAGCTGGGGCCAACGTCCTGACTTTC	CATSDPGGAGANVLTF	TRBV24-1	few	TRBJ2-6	TRBD1
TGTGCCAGCAGCGAGAACAGTATTCCCAATGGCTACACCTTC	CASSENSIPNGYTF	TRBV6-5	NA	TRBJ1-2	NA
TGTGCCAGCAGTGAACTAGCGGCGCGACAGGGAGGCGAGCAGTACTTC	CASSELAARQGGEQYF	TRBV2	NA	TRBJ2-7	NA
TGTGCCAGCAGGTACGACAGGGTCGAGCAGTACTTC	CASRYDRVEQYF	TRBV2	many	TRBJ2-7	TRBD1
TGTGCCAGCAGTTTCAACAATGGGGGCTACGAGCAGTACTTC	CASSFNNGGYEQYF	TRBV28	few	TRBJ2-7	NA
TGTGCCAGCAGTTGTGGCCCATACGAGCAGTACTTC	CASSCGPYEQYF	TRBV7-2	NA	TRBJ2-7	NA
TGTGCCAGCAGCGAATATGGATTAGGGACTAGCGTCCAAGAGACCCAGTACTTC	CASSEYGLGTSVQETQYF	TRBV11-2	NA	TRBJ2-5	TRBD2
TGTGCCAGCAGCTTACAGCATAACTTCGGCGGGGAGCTGTTTTTT	CASSLQHNFGGELFF	TRBV7-2	NA	TRBJ2-2	NA
TGCAGTGCCAGAAGACTAGCGGGCCGGTTCTTC	CSARRLAGRFF	TRBV20-1	few	TRBJ2-1	TRBD2
TGTGCCTGGAGTTCGGAGGGCGATCAGCCCCAGCATTTT	CAWSSEGDQPQHF	TRBV30	NA	TRBJ1-5	NA
TGTGCCAGCAGCTTAGGGCCGTCCTACAAGCAGTACTTC	CASSLGPSYKQYF	TRBV11-2	NA	TRBJ2-7	NA
TGTGCCAGCAGCATAGGAGAGGGGACAGGGGATGGCTGCACCTTC	CASSIGEGTGDGCTF	TRBV9	NA	TRBJ1-2	TRBD1
TGCGCCAGCAGCTTGGCCCCGAACGGCTACTCACCCCTCCACTTT	CASSLAPNGYSPLHF	TRBV5-1	few	TRBJ1-6	NA
TGTGCCAGCAGCTTGGGAAGGGAGCCCCAGCATTTT	CASSLGREPQHF	TRBV5-6	few	TRBJ1-5	NA
TGTGCCAGCAGGGTTATGGAACAGCCCCAGCATTTT	CASRVMEQPQHF	TRBV12-3/TRBV12-4	NA	TRBJ1-5	NA
TGTGCCAGCAGCGGGGATGGGACTGGTGATAGCAATCAGCCCCAGCATTTT	CASSGDGTGDSNQPQHF	TRBV9	NA	TRBJ1-5	NA
TGCAGTGCGAAGGGGCAGACCGACTACGAGCAGTACTTC	CSAKGQTDYEQYF	TRBV20-1	many	TRBJ2-7	NA
TGTGCCAGCAGCTTAACAGGACCCTCATATGGCTACACCTTC	CASSLTGPSYGYTF	TRBV5-4	few	TRBJ1-2	NA
TGCAGTGCTGGGGGGGCTGGCGGCTATCAAGAGGCCCAGTACTTC	CSAGGAGGYQEAQYF	TRBV20-1	NA	TRBJ2-5	NA
TGTGCCAGCAGCGCGCAGGCAGGTGGCGACACCCAGTACTTC	CASSAQAGGDTQYF	TRBV5-4	NA	TRBJ2-7	NA
TGTGCCTGCAGTAGACAGGGCTACGAGCAGTACTTC	CACSRQGYEQYF	TRBV7-9	NA	TRBJ2-7	TRBD1
TGTGCCGTACATAGTGCCAGAACCTACGAGCAGTACTTC	CAVHSARTYEQYF	TRBV28	NA	TRBJ2-7	NA
TGTGCCAGCAGCCGAGCGCAGGGGAAGTACAATGAGCAGTTCTTC	CASSRAQGKYNEQFF	TRBV7-2	many	TRBJ2-1	NA
TGTGCTAGTGGCCGAGCGGGAGGCCCAGATACGCAGTATTTT	CASGRAGGPDTQYF	TRBV12-5	NA	TRBJ2-3	TRBD2
TGTGCCAGCAGTGAATCTGACAGGTACGAGCAGTACTTC	CASSESDRYEQYF	TRBV25-1	few	TRBJ2-7	NA
TGTGCCAGCAGCATCAGGGGGCCGTCCTACAATGAGCAGTTCTTC	CASSIRGPSYNEQFF	TRBV7-9	once	TRBJ2-1	TRBD1
TGTGCCAGCAGCTTAGTGGAAGACAAGGAGCAGTACTTC	CASSLVEDKEQYF	TRBV7-6	NA	TRBJ2-7	NA
TGTGCCAGCAGCCCATCGACGCAAGAGACCCAGTACTTC	CASSPSTQETQYF	TRBV7-3	many	TRBJ2-5	NA
TGCAGCGTTTCAATCGCGGGGGGGCCCGGCAATGAGCAGTTCTTC	CSVSIAGGPGNEQFF	TRBV29-1	few	TRBJ2-1	TRBD2
TGTGCCAGCAGCCAAGCTAGCGGCGGTTACAATGAGCAGTTCTTC	CASSQASGGYNEQFF	TRBV4-2	NA	TRBJ2-1	TRBD2
TGTGCCAGCAGGCCGGGACTAGCGGTTCAGGATACGCAGTATTTT	CASRPGLAVQDTQYF	TRBV2	NA	TRBJ2-3	TRBD2
TGTGCCAGCAGCTCCACTGGGGGTAGCCTTTCCTACAATGAGCAGTTCTTC	CASSSTGGSLSYNEQFF	TRBV7-9	few	TRBJ2-1	NA
TGCGCCAGCAGCCAAGATATAGGGGCCGGGGAGCTGTTTTTT	CASSQDIGAGELFF	TRBV4-3	few	TRBJ2-2	NA
TGTGCCAGCAGTAACTGGGGAGATTTTAACGGGGCCAACGTCCTGACTTTC	CASSNWGDFNGANVLTF	TRBV6-5	few	TRBJ2-6	NA
TGTGCCAGTAGCTTAGGGTCTACAGGGGTCCACACCGGGGAGCTGTTTTTT	CASSLGSTGVHTGELFF	TRBV7-8	NA	TRBJ2-2	TRBD1
TGCGCCAGCAGAACAGGGGGCGATAACACTGAAGCTTTCTTT	CASRTGGDNTEAFF	TRBV5-1	NA	TRBJ1-1	TRBD1
TGCAGTGCACTCAGAAGGGCCCAGAACACTGAAGCTTTCTTT	CSALRRAQNTEAFF	TRBV20-1	few	TRBJ1-1	NA
TGTGCCACCAGCACACCGATGGGCCAACTAGCGGGGGCCACAGATGCGCAGTATTTT	CATSTPMGQLAGATDAQYF	TRBV15	NA	TRBJ2-3	TRBD2
TGTGCCACCAGTCAGACAGATTACAATGAGCAGTTCTTC	CATSQTDYNEQFF	TRBV24-1	NA	TRBJ2-1	NA
TGCAGCGTTGAAGTGACAGGGGATGTCTCCACGAGCTCCTACGAGCAGTACTTC	CSVEVTGDVSTSSYEQYF	TRBV29-1	many	TRBJ2-7	TRBD1
TGTGCCAGCAGCCAGGCTGAACGACAGGGCCTCTATGGCTACACCTTC	CASSQAERQGLYGYTF	TRBV4-2	few	TRBJ1-2	TRBD1
TGTGCCACCAACCGCGGGGCTAGCGGGAGTTACGAGCAGTACTTC	CATNRGASGSYEQYF	TRBV19	NA	TRBJ2-7	TRBD2
TGTGCCAGCACCCCCGGGGTGGTGGGCTATAATTCACCCCTCCACTTT	CASTPGVVGYNSPLHF	TRBV28	few	TRBJ1-6	NA
TGCAGAGTAACCGGGCGGACAGGGAATGAGCAGTTCTTC	CRVTGRTGNEQFF	TRBV20-1	NA	TRBJ2-1	TRBD1
TGTGCCAGCAGCCAAGGCCCCCTGAAGTTCTTC	CASSQGPLKFF	TRBV3-1	NA	TRBJ2-1	NA
TGCAGTGCTAGAGATAGTTTGGAACCTGAGGGAGAGCAGTACTTC	CSARDSLEPEGEQYF	TRBV20-1	few	TRBJ2-4	NA
TGCGCCAGCAGCTTGGCCTCGGACAGCGAGCAGTTCTTC	CASSLASDSEQFF	TRBV5-1	NA	TRBJ2-1	NA